The next 26 T cell receptor beta chains were all read from a single sample in a study of beta chain features in type 1 diabetes. Expressed TCRB transcripts were sequenced, since all the RNA that had been isolated was reverse transcribed. TCRdb's table, derived via immunoSEQ multiplex PCR, lists solely in-frame clones and lacks some. The sample has about 340,000 clones, around 9.7% seen once; the top ten hold around 1%. The antigens these receptors bind are not known. General study results and limits: Moderate yet significant TCRB CDR3 shortening was seen in Type 1 diabetes patients in all four CD4+ subsets.

The sequenced material came from central memory CD4+ T cells from blood. The receptors here all came from a man younger than 45 with type 1 diabetes.

This clone was counted only a few times. The V call is TRBV19, the J call TRBJ1-2; possibly TRBD1 for D (6 bases). Trimming pared 5 bases from V and 4 bases from J, leaving 14 bases between. Germline loops: CDR1 LNHDA, CDR2 SQIVND (reference sequence). The CDR3 spans 14 residues. The CDR3 DNA follows: TGTGCCAGTAGTGTGACAGGTACTCCCTATGGCTACACCTTC. This encodes CASSVTGTPYGYTF.

The chain employs TRBV7-2 and TRBJ2-3; 8 bases fit TRBD2. Germline V CDR1 and CDR2: SGHTA, FQGNSA. CDR3 length equals 15 residues. Trimming removed 2 bases from V and 5 bases from J; junction bases left unmatched: 6. CDR3 protein: CASSLRGGGIDTQYF. For the CDR3, the DNA is TGTGCCAGCAGCTTACGGGGGGGAGGCATAGATACGCAGTATTTT. Variable domain in full (rest from reference TRBV7-2 and TRBJ2-3): GAGVSQSPSNKVTEKGKDVELRCDPISGHTALYWYRQSLGQGLEFLIYFQGNSAPDKSGLPSDRFSAERTGGSVSTLTIQRTQQEDSAVYLCASSLRGGGIDTQYFGPGTRLTVL.

The genes are TRBV5-6 and TRBJ1-5, with TRBD1 matching 7 bases. The V gene end was trimmed by 6 bases and the J gene end by 2 bases; junction bases not matched to a gene: 5. The germline CDR1 and CDR2 sequences are SGHDT and YYEEEE. This CDR3 spans 14 amino acids. In DNA form, the CDR3 reads TGTGCCAGCACCAGGACAGGTGGCAATCAGCCCCAGCATTTT. This gives the protein CASTRTGGNQPQHF.

This clone was counted between two and nine times. This chain joins TRBV20-1 and TRBJ1-2; no clear D gene. Germline V gives CDR1 DFQATT, CDR2 SNEGSKA (reference sequence). The CDR3 runs to 11 residues. DNA of the CDR3: TGCAGCGCCGGGGTAGCGCGGGGCTACACCTTC. Its protein is CSAGVARGYTF.

This clone was found a few times. The rearrangement joins TRBV6-6 to TRBJ2-5, with TRBD2 matching 7 bases. V dropped 6 bases and J dropped 5; count of bases not matched to a gene: 12. This CDR3 is 15 amino acids long. CDR1 MNHNY and CDR2 SVGAGI come from the germline V gene (reference sequence). The CDR3 sequence: CASSPGASGRETQYF. Here the CDR3 DNA reads TGTGCCAGCAGCCCCGGGGCTAGCGGTCGTGAGACCCAGTACTTC.

This clone was seen more than once but under ten times. The chain combines TRBV9 with TRBJ1-4; tentatively, D is TRBD1 (5 bases). The CDR3 is made up of 15 amino acids. Germline V gene sequence: CDR1 SGDLS, CDR2 YYNGEE. V gave up 2 bases and J gave up 7 bases, with 15 bases separating them. The CDR3 spells CASSVEPGRGEKLFF. The CDR3 DNA reads as TGTGCCAGCAGCGTCGAGCCAGGGAGAGGTGAAAAACTGTTTTTT.

In this sample, this clone turned up a few times. The rearrangement joins TRBV7-2 to TRBJ2-5; no firm D call. The ends were cut back, 0 bases at V and 4 bases at J, with 9 bases in the middle. Germline V gene lookup returns CDR1 SGHTA and CDR2 FQGNSA. The CDR3 runs to 14 residues. In DNA form, the CDR3 reads TGTGCCAGCAGCTTAGCCGCGGCTACAGAGACCCAGTACTTC. Encoded protein: CASSLAAATETQYF. Full variable domain (missing parts from reference TRBV7-2 and TRBJ2-5): GAGVSQSPSNKVTEKGKDVELRCDPISGHTALYWYRQSLGQGLEFLIYFQGNSAPDKSGLPSDRFSAERTGGSVSTLTIQRTQQEDSAVYLCASSLAAATETQYFGPGTRLLVL.

This clone was seen only a few times. This sequence joins TRBV9 and TRBJ1-6; tentatively, D is TRBD1 (5 bases). The CDR3 runs 14 residues. The germline gives CDR1 SGDLS, CDR2 YYNGEE. V lost 3 bases and J lost 8, with 12 bases in between. This chain's CDR3 is CASSAQGADSPLHF. The CDR3 bases are TGTGCCAGCAGCGCCCAGGGCGCAGATTCACCCCTCCACTTT. Full variable domain (remainder filled in from reference TRBV9 and TRBJ1-6): DSGVTQTPKHLITATGQRVTLRCSPRSGDLSVYWYQQSLDQGLQFLIQYYNGEERAKGNILERFSAQQFPDLHSELNLSSLELGDSALYFCASSAQGADSPLHFGNGTRLTVT.

The rearrangement uses TRBV4-3 and TRBJ2-1; no firm D call. Trimming removed 2 bases at V and 1 base at J, with 0 bases between. The CDR3 contains 12 residues. Germline CDR1 reads LGHNA; CDR2 reads YSLEER. The DNA for the CDR3 is TGCGCCAGCAGCCAATCCTACAATGAGCAGTTCTTC. Translated: CASSQSYNEQFF.

The J gene is TRBJ2-7, the V gene TRBV5-8; D gene unclear. The CDR3 contains 12 residues. In germline, CDR1 is SGHTS, CDR2 YDEGEE. Trimming removed 5 bases from V and 6 bases from J, with 12 bases in between. The CDR3 here is CASSPAEIEQYF. In DNA form, the CDR3 reads TGTGCCAGCAGTCCCGCAGAAATCGAGCAGTACTTC.

The J gene is TRBJ2-7, the V gene TRBV10-3; the D gene is possibly TRBD2 (6 bases). CDR3 size: 15 residues. The germline gives CDR1 ENHRY, CDR2 SYGVKD. The V and J ends lost 7 bases and 3 bases respectively, with 19 bases between them. CDR3 region: CAIMGSRDGNYEQYF. The CDR3 DNA is TGTGCCATCATGGGGTCGCGGGACGGAAACTACGAGCAGTACTTC.

The chain employs TRBV7-2 and TRBJ2-3; D gene ambiguous. V lost 4 bases and J 1 base, leaving 24 bases between the germline ends. Germline V CDR1 and CDR2: SGHTA, FQGNSA. The CDR3 extends over 19 amino acids. CDR3 protein: CASSSHHYAFREGTDTQYF. The CDR3 bases are TGTGCCAGCAGCTCCCACCATTACGCTTTTAGAGAAGGCACAGATACGCAGTATTTT.

The V and J genes are TRBV21-1 and TRBJ1-2; the table's D call, TRBD1, was not checked against the DNA. TRBV21-1 is classified as a pseudogene. The CDR3 loop spans 14 amino acids. CDR3 sequence: CATYRPRRNYGYTF. The CDR3 DNA follows: TGTGCCACCTACAGGCCCAGACGGAACTATGGCTACACCTTC.

The table lists this clone with a few counts. The chain employs TRBV5-6 and TRBJ1-2; no firm D call. The CDR3 extends over 13 amino acids. Germline V gene data show CDR1 as SGHDT and CDR2 as YYEEEE. Trimming took 1 base from V and 4 from J, leaving 8 bases between them. The CDR3 spells CASSLRPAYGYTF. CDR3 bases: TGTGCCAGCAGCTTGAGGCCAGCCTATGGCTACACCTTC.

The chain joins TRBV4-3 to TRBJ1-6, with 10 bases identical to TRBD1. Germline trimming cut 4 bases from V and 7 bases from J; bases unmatched to any gene: 4. CDR1 LGHNA and CDR2 YSLEER come from the germline V gene. This CDR3 contains 15 residues. The CDR3: CASSPRQGANSPLHF. DNA of the CDR3: TGCGCCAGCAGCCCACGACAGGGGGCGAATTCACCCCTCCACTTT.

For the CDR3, the DNA is TGTGCCAGCAGTGCTGACAGGGGCGGAGATGAGCAGTTCTTC. Protein: CASSADRGGDEQFF. The V and J genes are TRBV2 and TRBJ2-1; 8 bases map to TRBD1. CDR1 is SNHLY, CDR2 FYNNEI, per germline. V lost 4 bases to trimming and J lost 8 bases; unmatched junction nucleotides: 7. The CDR3 spans 14 residues.

This sequence joins TRBV6-5 and TRBJ2-3; D is unresolved. The CDR3 loop spans 13 amino acids. Germline-derived CDR1 and CDR2 are MNHEY and SVGAGI. V gave up 5 bases and J gave up 6 bases, with 12 bases separating them. This CDR3 is CASSPNKPDTQYF. CDR3 DNA sequence: TGTGCCAGCAGTCCAAATAAACCCGATACGCAGTATTTT.

The rearrangement joins TRBV5-1 to TRBJ2-7; D not resolved. The ends were cut back, 0 bases at V and 6 bases at J, with 10 bases in the middle. The CDR3 runs to 13 residues. Germline V CDR1 and CDR2: SGHRS, YFSETQ. Here the CDR3 reads CASSLAFGGEQYF. CDR3 bases: TGCGCCAGCAGCTTGGCCTTTGGTGGCGAGCAGTACTTC.

This rearrangement joins TRBV7-2 to TRBJ1-6; maybe TRBD1 (6 bases). The CDR3 runs to 16 residues. Germline loops: CDR1 SGHTA, CDR2 FQGNSA. The V gene lost 1 base and the J gene lost 4 bases, with 11 bases spanning the gap. The CDR3 bases are TGTGCCAGCAGCTTAGGGCACCAGGGGTATAATTCACCCCTCCACTTT. Translating it yields CASSLGHQGYNSPLHF.

V usage is TRBV4-1 and J usage is TRBJ1-2; 8 bases line up with TRBD1. There are 15 residues in the CDR3. The ends lost 3 bases at V and 4 bases at J; junction bases unmatched: 7. Germline V gene lookup returns CDR1 MGHRA and CDR2 YSYEKL. The CDR3 coding sequence is TGCGCCAGCAGCCAGGGCGTGGGACAGGCCTATGGCTACACCTTC. Translated, it gives CASSQGVGQAYGYTF.

The chain combines TRBV6-5 with TRBJ1-2, with TRBD1 matching over 9 bases. Germline CDR1 MNHEY, CDR2 SVGAGI. The CDR3 is made up of 15 amino acids. J was trimmed by 8 bases and V by 6 bases; bases with no gene match: 13. CDR3 nucleotides: TGTGCCAGCAGGACACAACTACAGGGGGCGACGGGCTACACCTTC. The encoded protein is CASRTQLQGATGYTF.

The CDR3 is CASKTGGDGYTF. CDR3 nucleotides: TGTGCCAGCAAGACAGGGGGCGATGGCTACACCTTC. V gene TRBV28 combines with J gene TRBJ1-2; 10 nucleotides line up with TRBD1. CDR3 length: 12 residues. Germline V lookup: CDR1 MDHEN, CDR2 SYDVKM. V lost 7 bases to trimming and J lost 6 bases; unmatched junction nucleotides: 2.

V gene TRBV5-1 combines with J gene TRBJ2-7; perhaps TRBD1 as D (6 bases). CDR3 length: 14 amino acids. Trimming stripped 0 bases from V and 3 bases from J, with 10 bases between. The germline CDR1 and CDR2 sequences are SGHRS and YFSETQ. DNA of the CDR3: TGCGCCAGCAGCTTGGCTGTACAGGGCTACGAGCAGTACTTC. Its protein product is CASSLAVQGYEQYF.

This rearrangement joins TRBV14 to TRBJ2-1; tentative D call: TRBD1 (6 bases). Germline assignment: CDR1 SGHDN and CDR2 FVKESK. V was clipped by 2 bases and J by 16 bases, with 30 bases between them. This CDR3 contains 17 residues. CDR3 coding DNA: TGTGCCAGCAGCCAACTGAACCGAGGGAAGGGCAGGGGAAGTCATTTCTTC. This encodes CASSQLNRGKGRGSHFF. Full variable domain (rest looked up from reference TRBV14 and TRBJ2-1): EAGVTQFPSHSVIEKGQTVTLRCDPISGHDNLYWYRRVMGKEIKFLLHFVKESKQDESGMPNNRFLAERTGGTYSTLKVQPAELEDSGVYFCASSQLNRGKGRGSHFFGPGTRLTVL.

This clone was found a few times. The V and J genes are TRBV4-3 and TRBJ1-1, with D hard to call. From germline, CDR1 is LGHNA and CDR2 YSLEER. The CDR3 totals 14 residues. Trimming pared 1 base from V and 4 bases from J, leaving 10 bases between. The CDR3 spells CASSQVERGTEAFF. CDR3 in DNA: TGCGCCAGCAGCCAAGTAGAGAGAGGCACTGAAGCTTTCTTT.

This chain connects TRBV7-9 to TRBJ1-6, with D maybe TRBD1 (6 bases). The CDR3 spans 15 residues. Germline CDR1 and CDR2: SEHNR and FQNEAQ (reference sequence). The ends were cut back, 5 bases at V and 2 bases at J, with 10 bases in the middle. CDR3 in DNA: TGTGCCAGCAGCACCGGACAGACCTATAATTCACCCCTCCACTTT. It yields the protein CASSTGQTYNSPLHF.